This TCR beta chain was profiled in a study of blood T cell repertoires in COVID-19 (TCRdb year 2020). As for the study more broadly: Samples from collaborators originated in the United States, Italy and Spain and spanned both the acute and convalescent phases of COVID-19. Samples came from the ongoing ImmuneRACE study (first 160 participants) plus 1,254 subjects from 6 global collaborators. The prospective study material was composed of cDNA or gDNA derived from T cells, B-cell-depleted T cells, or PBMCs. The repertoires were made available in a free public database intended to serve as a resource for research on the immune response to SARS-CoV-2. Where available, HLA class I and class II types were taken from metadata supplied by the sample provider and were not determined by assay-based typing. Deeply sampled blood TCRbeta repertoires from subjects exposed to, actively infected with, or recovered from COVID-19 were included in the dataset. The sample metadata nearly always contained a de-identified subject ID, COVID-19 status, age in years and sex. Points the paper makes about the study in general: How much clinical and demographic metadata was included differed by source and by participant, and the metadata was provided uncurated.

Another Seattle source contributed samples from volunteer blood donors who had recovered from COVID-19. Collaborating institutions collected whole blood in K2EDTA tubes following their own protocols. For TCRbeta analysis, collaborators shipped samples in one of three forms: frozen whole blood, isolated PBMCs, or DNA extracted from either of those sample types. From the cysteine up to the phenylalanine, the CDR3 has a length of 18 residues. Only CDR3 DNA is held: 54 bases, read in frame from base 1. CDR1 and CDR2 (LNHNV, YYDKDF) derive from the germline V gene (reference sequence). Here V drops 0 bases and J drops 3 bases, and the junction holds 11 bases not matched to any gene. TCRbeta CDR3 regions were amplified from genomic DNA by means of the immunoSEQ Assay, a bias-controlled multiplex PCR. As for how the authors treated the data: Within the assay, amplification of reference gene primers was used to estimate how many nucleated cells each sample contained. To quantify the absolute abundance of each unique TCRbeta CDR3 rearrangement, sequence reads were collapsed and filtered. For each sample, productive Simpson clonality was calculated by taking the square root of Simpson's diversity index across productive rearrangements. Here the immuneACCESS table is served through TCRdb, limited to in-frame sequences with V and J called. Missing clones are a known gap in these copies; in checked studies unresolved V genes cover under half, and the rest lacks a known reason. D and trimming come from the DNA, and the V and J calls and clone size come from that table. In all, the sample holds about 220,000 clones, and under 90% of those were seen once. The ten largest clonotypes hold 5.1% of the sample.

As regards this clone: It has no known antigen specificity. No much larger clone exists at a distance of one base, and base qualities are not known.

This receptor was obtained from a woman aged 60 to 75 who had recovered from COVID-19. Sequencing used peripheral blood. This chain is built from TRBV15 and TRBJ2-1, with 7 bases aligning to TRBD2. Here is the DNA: TGTGCCACCAGCAGAGATTCTTATGGCGGGGGATTCTACAATGAGCAGTTCTTC. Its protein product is CATSRDSYGGGFYNEQFF.